The 13 T cell receptor beta chains below were found in one sample sequenced in a study of shared clonotypes between healthy human individuals. The table came from immunoSEQ multiplex PCR; TCRdb's copy has only in-frame clones and leaves some out. This sample yields roughly 640,000 clones, of which about 74% are seen a single time; more than 1.5% belongs to the top ten. The specimen was memory CD4+ T cells sorted from blood. The subset was: CD45RA-negative fraction. These receptor sequences come from a woman in her thirties in good health.

This clone occurred once. The CDR3 protein is CASSYGTEGDEQYF. CDR3 bases: TGTGCCAGCAGTTATGGGACAGAGGGCGACGAGCAGTACTTC. The chain combines TRBV6-5 with TRBJ2-7; 7 bases align to TRBD1. V was pared by 3 bases and J by 5 bases, with 7 bases of the junction left unmatched. Germline V gene lookup returns CDR1 MNHEY and CDR2 SVGAGI. CDR3 length: 14 amino acids.

The rearrangement uses TRBV19 and TRBJ2-3, with 9 bases lining up with TRBD1. The CDR3 totals 18 residues. Germline V lookup: CDR1 LNHDA, CDR2 SQIVND (reference sequence). Germline trimming cut 11 bases from V and 4 bases from J; bases unmatched to any gene: 22. The CDR3, as DNA: TGTGCCGGGACAGACAGGGGGGGTTCGGCGGGAGAGGCAGATACGCAGTATTTT. Its protein is CAGTDRGGSAGEADTQYF. Combining the CDR3 with reference TRBV19 and TRBJ2-3 gives the whole variable domain DGGITQSPKYLFRKEGQNVTLSCEQNLNHDAMYWYRQDPGQGLRLIYYSQIVNDFQKGDIAEGYSVSREKKESFPLTVTSAQKNPTAFYLCAGTDRGGSAGEADTQYFGPGTRLTVL.

CDR3 DNA sequence: TGTGCCAGCAACCCCTCGAGCTCTGGCACTGAAGCTTTCTTT. Residues: CASNPSSSGTEAFF. The V gene is TRBV14, the J gene TRBJ1-1; D call uncertain. Germline V gene data show CDR1 as SGHDN and CDR2 as FVKESK. The CDR3 totals 14 residues. V gave up 7 bases and J gave up 4 bases, with 16 bases separating them.

The V call is TRBV11-2, the J call TRBJ1-1; 8 nucleotides match TRBD1. Germline values: CDR1 SGHAT, CDR2 FQNNGV. The junction had 4 bases not matched to a gene; V was cut back by 5 bases and J by 2 bases. This CDR3 has 14 residues. CDR3 region: CASSEDRGNTEAFF. As DNA, the CDR3 is TGTGCCAGCAGCGAAGACAGGGGAAACACTGAAGCTTTCTTT.

Of note for this clone: The same CDR3 is also encoded by other DNA sequences in this sample. The chain recombines TRBV28 with TRBJ1-5; D remains unclear. The CDR3 length is 12 residues. CDR1 and CDR2 (germline): MDHEN, SYDVKM. With 6 bases removed from V and 4 bases from J, the gap between germline ends came to 7 bases. CDR3 loop: CASSSGNQPQHF. CDR3 nucleotide sequence: TGTGCCAGCAGCTCAGGAAATCAGCCCCAGCATTTT.

This clone was observed once. The chain is built from TRBV5-5 and TRBJ2-7, with TRBD1 matching over 8 bases. Trimming cost V 4 bases and J 2 bases; bases outside gene matches: 5. CDR1 is SGHKS, CDR2 YYEKEE, per germline (reference sequence). This CDR3 comprises 14 residues. This CDR3 is CASSQGQDTYEQYF. The DNA of the CDR3 is TGTGCCAGCAGCCAGGGACAGGATACCTACGAGCAGTACTTC.

This chain uses TRBV30 with TRBJ1-1; TRBD1 might be the D (6 bases). This CDR3 has 14 amino acids. Germline CDR1 and CDR2: GTSNPN and SVGIG (reference sequence). With 4 bases removed from V and 0 bases from J, the gap between germline ends came to 12 bases. The CDR3 region has the DNA TGTGCCTGGACCTCCACAGGGATGAACACTGAAGCTTTCTTT. Its translation is CAWTSTGMNTEAFF.

The chain combines TRBV7-9 with TRBJ1-1; D is uncertain. The CDR3 consists of 14 residues. V lost 3 bases and J 1 base, leaving 9 bases between the germline ends. CDR1 is SEHNR and CDR2 is FQNEAQ in the germline V gene (reference sequence). CDR3 nucleotides: TGTGCCAGCAGCTTCCCTCGACAGAACACTGAAGCTTTCTTT. Translation: CASSFPRQNTEAFF.

The CDR3 DNA is TGTGCCAGCAGTGAATATGGACTAGCTAGCGATGAGCAGTTCTTC. Translation gives CASSEYGLASDEQFF. The chain joins TRBV2 to TRBJ2-1; 8 positions match TRBD2. The length of the CDR3 is 15 residues. After removal of 2 bases from V and 8 bases from J, the junction contained 8 bases not matched to a gene. Looked up from germline, CDR1 is SNHLY and CDR2 is FYNNEI.

This rearrangement joins TRBV6-4 to TRBJ2-6, with 10 positions matching TRBD2. Germline lookup yields CDR1 MRHNA and CDR2 SNTAGT. The J segment lost 1 base and the V segment lost 8 bases, leaving 5 bases of the junction unmatched. This CDR3 is built from 16 residues. CDR3 amino acids: CASGTSGTSGANVLTF. The CDR3 DNA reads as TGTGCCAGCGGAACTAGCGGGACATCTGGGGCCAACGTCCTGACTTTC.

The chain links TRBV10-3 to TRBJ2-7; D remains ambiguous. V lost 3 bases to trimming and J lost 4 bases, with 10 bases between them. The CDR3 totals 13 residues. The germline V gene encodes CDR1 ENHRY and CDR2 SYGVKD. CDR3 amino acids: CAISDRGEYEQYF. The DNA of the CDR3 is TGTGCCATCAGTGACAGAGGAGAGTACGAGCAGTACTTC.

CDR3 loop: CASSPLRQVVGSRETQYF. The CDR3 DNA reads TGTGCCAGCAGCCCCCTTCGTCAGGTTGTCGGCTCTCGGGAGACCCAGTACTTC. J is TRBJ2-5 and V is TRBV11-2; D not certain. Germline assignment: CDR1 SGHAT and CDR2 FQNNGV. This CDR3 contains 18 residues. Trimming cost V 5 bases and J 5 bases, with 27 bases left between them.

This clone was counted once. The chain employs TRBV7-7 and TRBJ2-6; no firm D call. Germline assignment: CDR1 SSHAT and CDR2 FNYEAQ (reference sequence). The V and J ends lost 5 bases and 2 bases respectively, with 1 base between them. CDR3 length: 12 residues. The CDR3 coding sequence is TGTGCCAGCAGCCCTGGGGCCAACGTCCTGACTTTC. Its translation is CASSPGANVLTF.